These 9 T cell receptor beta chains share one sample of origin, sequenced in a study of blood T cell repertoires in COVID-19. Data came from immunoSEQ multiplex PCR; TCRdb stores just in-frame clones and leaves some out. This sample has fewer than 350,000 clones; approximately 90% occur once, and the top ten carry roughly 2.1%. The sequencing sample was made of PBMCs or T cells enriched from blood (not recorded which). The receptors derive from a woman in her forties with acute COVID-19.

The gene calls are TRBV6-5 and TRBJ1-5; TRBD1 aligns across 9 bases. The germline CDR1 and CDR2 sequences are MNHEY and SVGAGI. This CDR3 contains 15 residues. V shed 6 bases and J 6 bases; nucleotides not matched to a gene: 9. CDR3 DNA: TGTGCCAGCAGACCCGACAGGGGGGTCGGTCAGCCCCAGCATTTT. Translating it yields CASRPDRGVGQPQHF.

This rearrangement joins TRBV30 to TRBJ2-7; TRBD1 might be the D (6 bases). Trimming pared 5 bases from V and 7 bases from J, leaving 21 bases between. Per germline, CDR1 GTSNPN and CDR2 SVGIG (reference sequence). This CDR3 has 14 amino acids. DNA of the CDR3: TGTGCCTGGCGGCAGACAGGAGGTACGCGGGAGCAGTACTTC. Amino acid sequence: CAWRQTGGTREQYF.

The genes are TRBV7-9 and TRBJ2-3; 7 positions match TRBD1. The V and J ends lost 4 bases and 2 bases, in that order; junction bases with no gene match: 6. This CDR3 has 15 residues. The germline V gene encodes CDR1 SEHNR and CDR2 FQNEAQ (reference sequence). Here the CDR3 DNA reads TGTGCCAGCAGCTCCGACAGGGACATCACAGATACGCAGTATTTT. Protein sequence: CASSSDRDITDTQYF.

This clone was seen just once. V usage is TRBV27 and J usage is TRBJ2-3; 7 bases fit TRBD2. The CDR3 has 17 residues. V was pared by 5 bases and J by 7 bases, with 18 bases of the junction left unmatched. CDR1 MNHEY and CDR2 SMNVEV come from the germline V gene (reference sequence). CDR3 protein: CASSPYPPAGPHHTQYF. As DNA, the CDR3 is TGTGCCAGCAGTCCTTACCCGCCAGCGGGACCACATCATACGCAGTATTTT.

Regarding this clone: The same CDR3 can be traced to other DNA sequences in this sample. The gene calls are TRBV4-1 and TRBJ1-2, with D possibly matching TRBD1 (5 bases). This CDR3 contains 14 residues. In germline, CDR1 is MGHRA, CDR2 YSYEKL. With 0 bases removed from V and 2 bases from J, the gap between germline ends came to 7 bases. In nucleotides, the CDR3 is TGCGCCAGCAGCCAAGATCCAGGGAACTATGGCTACACCTTC. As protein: CASSQDPGNYGYTF.

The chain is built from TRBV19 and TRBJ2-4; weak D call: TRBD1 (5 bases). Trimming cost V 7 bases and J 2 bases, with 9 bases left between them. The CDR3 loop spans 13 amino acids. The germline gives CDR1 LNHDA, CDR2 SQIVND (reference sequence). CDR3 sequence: CASKSDTKNIQYF. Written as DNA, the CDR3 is TGTGCCAGTAAGTCGGACACCAAAAACATTCAGTACTTC.

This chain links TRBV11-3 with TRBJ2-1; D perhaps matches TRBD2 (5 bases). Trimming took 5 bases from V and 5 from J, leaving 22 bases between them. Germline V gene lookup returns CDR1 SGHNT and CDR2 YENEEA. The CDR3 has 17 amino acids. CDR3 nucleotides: TGTGCCAGCAGCCCGCGTCGGATGGGAGTAGGCCACAATGAGCAGTTCTTC. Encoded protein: CASSPRRMGVGHNEQFF.

CDR3 sequence reads: CASSPEKGARQETQYF. For the CDR3, the DNA is TGTGCCAGCTCACCAGAGAAGGGGGCAAGACAAGAGACCCAGTACTTC. The rearrangement uses TRBV18 and TRBJ2-5, with 7 bases identical to TRBD1. Germline V gene data show CDR1 as KGHSH and CDR2 as LQKENI. This CDR3 has 16 amino acids. J lost 2 bases, V lost 2 bases, and 8 bases had no gene match.

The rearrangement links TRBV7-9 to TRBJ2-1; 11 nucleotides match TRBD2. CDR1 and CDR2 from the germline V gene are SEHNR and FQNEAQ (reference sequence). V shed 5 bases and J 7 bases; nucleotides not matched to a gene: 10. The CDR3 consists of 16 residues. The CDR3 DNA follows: TGTGCCAGCAGCCCCGAACTAGCGGGGGCATGGAATGAGCAGTTCTTC. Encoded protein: CASSPELAGAWNEQFF.